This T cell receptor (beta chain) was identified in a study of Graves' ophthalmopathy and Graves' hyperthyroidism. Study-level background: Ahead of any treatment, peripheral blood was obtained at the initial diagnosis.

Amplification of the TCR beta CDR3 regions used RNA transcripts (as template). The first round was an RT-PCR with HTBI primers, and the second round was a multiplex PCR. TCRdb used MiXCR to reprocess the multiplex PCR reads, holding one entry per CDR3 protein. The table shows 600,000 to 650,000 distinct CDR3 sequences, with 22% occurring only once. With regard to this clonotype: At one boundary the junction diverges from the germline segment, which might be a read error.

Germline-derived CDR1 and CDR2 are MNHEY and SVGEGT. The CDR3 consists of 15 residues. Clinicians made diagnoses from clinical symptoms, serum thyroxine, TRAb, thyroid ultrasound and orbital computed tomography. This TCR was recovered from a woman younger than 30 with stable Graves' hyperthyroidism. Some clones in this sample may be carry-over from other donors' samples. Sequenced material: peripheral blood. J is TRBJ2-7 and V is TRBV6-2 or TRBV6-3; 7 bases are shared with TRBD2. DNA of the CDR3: TGTGCCAGCACACGGGGGACTATCGGACAATACGATCAGTACTTC. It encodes CASTRGTIGQYDQYF.